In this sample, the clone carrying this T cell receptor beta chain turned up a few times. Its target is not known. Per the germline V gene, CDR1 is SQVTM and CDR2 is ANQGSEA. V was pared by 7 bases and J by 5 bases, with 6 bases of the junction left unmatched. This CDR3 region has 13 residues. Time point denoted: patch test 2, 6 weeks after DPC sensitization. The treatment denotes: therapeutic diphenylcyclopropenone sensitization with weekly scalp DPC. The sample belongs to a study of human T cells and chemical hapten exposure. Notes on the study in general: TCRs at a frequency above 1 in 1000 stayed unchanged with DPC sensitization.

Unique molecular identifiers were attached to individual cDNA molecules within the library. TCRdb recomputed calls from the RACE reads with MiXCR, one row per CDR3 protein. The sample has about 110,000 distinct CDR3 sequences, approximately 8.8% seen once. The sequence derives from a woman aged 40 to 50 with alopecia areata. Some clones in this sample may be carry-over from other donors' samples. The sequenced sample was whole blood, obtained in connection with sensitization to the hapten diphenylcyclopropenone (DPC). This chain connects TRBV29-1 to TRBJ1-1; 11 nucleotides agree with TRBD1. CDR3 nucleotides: TGCAGCGCGGACAGGGGGCTGGGTACTGAAGCTTTCTTT. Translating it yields CSADRGLGTEAFF.